A selection of T cell receptor beta chains follows, all from one sample in a study of OX40 agonist ivuxolimab in advanced cancers. The repertoire was sequenced with immunoSEQ multiplex PCR; TCRdb's copy has only in-frame clones and lacks some. The sample lists 55,000 to 70,000 clones, about 88% occurring once. The source material was CD4+ or CD8+ T cells sorted from blood, sampled in a trial of the OX40 agonist ivuxolimab. The receptors were sampled from an adult with an advanced solid tumor such as melanoma, head and neck, liver or kidney cancer. The CDR3 runs from the conserved cysteine through the conserved F or W. The order of the fields is D gene, clone size, J gene, V gene, CDR3 protein, CDR3 DNA. D genes are given only for firm matches. The size of a clone is reported for some rows only, either as once, few or many, or as a class for expanded clones.

. . TRBJ1-4 TRBV28 CASSRQITNEKLFF TGTGCCAGCAGTCGTCAAATAACTAATGAAAAACTGTTTTTT
. . TRBJ2-7 TRBV6-5 CASSWGLRNEQYF TGTGCCAGCAGTTGGGGGCTACGGAACGAGCAGTACTTC
TRBD1 . TRBJ2-1 TRBV9 CASSVNSRDSPVFEQFF TGTGCCAGCAGCGTAAACTCCCGGGACAGTCCCGTCTTTGAGCAGTTCTTC
TRBD2 few TRBJ2-2 TRBV5-6 CASSWSGSHTGELFF TGTGCCAGCAGCTGGAGCGGGAGCCACACCGGGGAGCTGTTTTTT
. . TRBJ2-1 TRBV19 CASSHTLVFEQFF TGTGCCAGTAGTCATACATTGGTGTTTGAGCAGTTCTTC
. once TRBJ2-7 TRBV6-6 CASSGEGEEDEQYF TGTGCCAGCAGTGGAGAGGGGGAAGAGGACGAGCAGTACTTC
. . TRBJ1-1 TRBV7-6 CASSMIAGNTEAFF TGTGCCAGCAGCATGATTGCGGGGAACACTGAAGCTTTCTTT
. medium-sized TRBJ2-7 TRBV28 CASSWSIGTGPYEQYF TGTGCCAGCAGTTGGTCGATAGGGACGGGACCTTACGAGCAGTACTTC
. . TRBJ2-5 TRBV5-1 CASSSDLNQETQYF TGCGCCAGCAGCTCGGACCTAAACCAAGAGACCCAGTACTTC
. . TRBJ2-3 TRBV7-2 CASSPKRGSGTDTQYF TGTGCCAGCAGCCCCAAAAGGGGGAGCGGAACAGATACGCAGTATTTT
TRBD1 . TRBJ2-3 TRBV11-3 CASSLGWGQGGTDTQYF TGTGCCAGCAGCTTAGGGTGGGGACAGGGTGGCACAGATACGCAGTATTTT
TRBD1 . TRBJ2-7 TRBV11-2 CASSPRTGDLFTYEQYF TGTGCCAGCAGCCCGCGGACAGGGGACCTCTTTACCTACGAGCAGTACTTC
. . TRBJ2-1 TRBV30 CAWREGGVDNEQFF TGTGCCTGGAGGGAGGGGGGAGTAGACAATGAGCAGTTCTTC
TRBD1 . TRBJ2-1 TRBV19 CASHRGQGAISSYNEQFF TGTGCCAGTCACAGGGGACAGGGGGCCATTAGCTCCTACAATGAGCAGTTCTTC
TRBD2 . TRBJ2-1 TRBV28 CASSKRTSGSDEQFF TGTGCCAGCAGTAAGAGGACTAGCGGGAGTGATGAGCAGTTCTTC
. . TRBJ2-3 TRBV7-7 CASSFGSSADTQYF TGTGCTAGCAGCTTCGGAAGTTCGGCAGATACGCAGTATTTT
TRBD2 . TRBJ2-2 TRBV9 CASGGRAADNTGELFF TGTGCCAGCGGCGGGAGGGCCGCGGATAACACCGGGGAGCTGTTTTTT
. . TRBJ2-7 TRBV6-1 CASSERGGYSYEQYF TGTGCCAGCAGTGAAAGGGGGGGCTATTCCTACGAGCAGTACTTC
. . TRBJ1-4 TRBV7-9 CASRLGIEKLFF TGTGCCAGCAGATTAGGTATTGAAAAACTGTTTTTT
TRBD1 . TRBJ2-1 TRBV6-5 CASRRDRLYNEQFF TGTGCCAGCAGGAGGGACAGGCTATACAATGAGCAGTTCTTC
TRBD1 once TRBJ2-3 TRBV18 CASSDRASTDTQYF TGTGCCAGCTCAGACAGGGCTAGCACAGATACGCAGTATTTT
TRBD1 . TRBJ2-3 TRBV19 CASSIGTGHDTQYF TGTGCCAGTAGTATTGGGACAGGCCACGATACGCAGTATTTT
. . TRBJ2-1 TRBV2 CASTGTSSYNEQFF TGTGCCAGCACAGGGACAAGCTCCTACAATGAGCAGTTCTTC
TRBD1 . TRBJ1-4 TRBV28 CASSFSGGFGTVFGEKLFF TGTGCCAGCAGTTTCTCTGGGGGATTTGGGACAGTTTTTGGAGAAAAACTGTTTTTT
. few TRBJ2-1 TRBV11-2 CASSPFNEQFF TGTGCCAGCAGCCCCTTCAATGAGCAGTTCTTC
. . TRBJ2-1 TRBV27 CASSPDRGVRNEQFF TGTGCCAGCAGTCCAGACCGAGGGGTAAGGAATGAGCAGTTCTTC
TRBD2 . TRBJ2-1 TRBV9 CASSVTAGALNEQFF TGTGCCAGCAGCGTAACAGCGGGAGCGCTCAATGAGCAGTTCTTC
TRBD1 few TRBJ1-6 TRBV6-5 CASSYVTGEDSPLHF TGTGCCAGCAGTTACGTGACAGGGGAAGATTCACCCCTCCACTTT
. . TRBJ1-4 TRBV30 CAWGGQPSTNEKLFF TGTGCCTGGGGAGGACAGCCCTCAACTAATGAAAAACTGTTTTTT
. . TRBJ2-7 TRBV18 CASSPQWHRAYEQYF TGTGCCAGCTCACCACAGTGGCACCGCGCCTACGAGCAGTACTTC
TRBD1 . TRBJ1-4 TRBV30 CAWTNGNRGGYEKLFF TGTGCCTGGACGAACGGCAACAGGGGGGGCTATGAAAAACTGTTTTTT
TRBD1 . TRBJ2-2 TRBV19 CASSTDRAQSTGELFF TGTGCCAGTAGTACTGACAGGGCCCAATCCACCGGGGAGCTGTTTTTT
. . TRBJ1-2 TRBV7-9 CASSPAGQPVQTF TGTGCCAGCAGCCCAGCCGGACAGCCTGTGCAAACCTTC
. . TRBJ2-3 TRBV7-9 CASSLTLASTDTQYF TGTGCCAGCAGCTTGACTCTAGCGAGCACAGATACGCAGTATTTT
. . TRBJ2-1 TRBV27 CVSPTSSLWQFF TGTGTCTCGCCGACAAGTAGCCTTTGGCAGTTCTTC
TRBD1 once TRBJ1-6 TRBV7-3 CASSASGTGDHSPLHF TGTGCCAGCAGCGCCTCCGGGACAGGGGACCATTCACCCCTCCACTTT
TRBD2 once TRBJ2-1 TRBV7-3 CASSLKVGLLNEQFF TGTGCCAGCAGCTTAAAGGTGGGACTACTCAATGAGCAGTTCTTC
TRBD1 . TRBJ2-3 TRBV28 CASSAYGTEQTDTQYF TGTGCCAGCAGTGCCTACGGGACAGAGCAAACAGATACGCAGTATTTT
. . TRBJ2-1 TRBV7-2 CASSQPIDLSSYNEQFF TGTGCCAGCAGCCAGCCGATCGACTTGAGCTCCTACAATGAGCAGTTCTTC
TRBD2 . TRBJ2-7 TRBV28 CASSFPIKLAGDYEQYF TGTGCCAGCAGTTTTCCGATCAAACTAGCGGGGGATTACGAGCAGTACTTC
TRBD2 . TRBJ2-7 TRBV7-7 CASSLAELAGVRYEQYF TGTGCTAGCAGCTTAGCAGAATTAGCGGGAGTGAGGTACGAGCAGTACTTC
. . TRBJ2-7 TRBV7-8 CASSFGTPDAYEQYF TGTGCCAGCAGCTTCGGGACTCCCGACGCTTACGAGCAGTACTTC